This T cell receptor beta chain came from a study of spatial heterogeneity in lung cancer. About the study: Raw sequencing reads included, on average, more than 9.5 appearances of each unique TCR and UMI combination.

MiXCR, run by TCRdb on the 5' RACE reads, gives a single entry per CDR3 protein. The data hold around 45,000 distinct CDR3 sequences, with roughly an eighth observed a single time. Time point in this sample: sample taken at primary tumor resection. Around 70 TRACERx patients with early, untreated non-small cell lung cancer donated samples. Whole RNA, isolated from tumor, nontumor lung or frozen PBMC, was sequenced without prior sorting. Germline CDR1 reads KGHSH; CDR2 reads LQKENI. The CDR3 runs 15 residues. Germline trimming cut 6 bases from V and 4 bases from J; bases unmatched to any gene: 9. This clonotype was obtained from a male donor with early-stage non-small cell lung cancer. The sequences come from PBMCs, collected at surgery. The chain employs TRBV18 and TRBJ1-2; 9 bases match TRBD1. CDR3 residues: CASSPDRGVGYGYTF. DNA for the CDR3: TGTGCCAGCTCCCCAGACAGGGGGGTAGGCTATGGCTACACCTTC.